The sequence of this T cell receptor beta chain was determined in a study of T cells in Graves' hyperthyroidism and ophthalmopathy. Study-level findings and limits: Most thyroid clonotypes with frequency above 0.001 were detected in blood. The model identified upcoming ophthalmopathy a median approximately six months ahead of onset.

Using RNA transcripts as the source, TCR beta CDR3 regions were amplified. The HTBI primer set served for first-round RT-PCR of the TCR CDR3. TCRdb re-called the multiplex PCR reads with MiXCR, one entry per CDR3 protein. The table lists about 640,000 distinct CDR3 sequences, 20% to 25% of them singletons. CDR3 size: 16 residues. Germline V gives CDR1 MDHEN, CDR2 SYDVKM. Unmatched junction bases numbered 6, after V lost 3 bases and J lost 4 bases. This clonotype was observed at least ten times. Its antigen is unknown. Ophthalmopathy patients had Clinical Activity Score at least 3, NOSPECS grade at least 4, duration under 3 months. Patients having uncontrolled infection, another autoimmune disease, pregnancy or lactation were not included.

The material sequenced was blood. The V gene is TRBV28, the J gene TRBJ2-1, with 10 bases fitting TRBD2. The sequence was obtained from a man in his thirties or forties with Graves' ophthalmopathy. The CDR3 here is CASSLVIAGGYNEQFF. Written as DNA, the CDR3 is TGTGCCAGCAGTTTGGTAATAGCGGGAGGATACAATGAGCAGTTCTTC.